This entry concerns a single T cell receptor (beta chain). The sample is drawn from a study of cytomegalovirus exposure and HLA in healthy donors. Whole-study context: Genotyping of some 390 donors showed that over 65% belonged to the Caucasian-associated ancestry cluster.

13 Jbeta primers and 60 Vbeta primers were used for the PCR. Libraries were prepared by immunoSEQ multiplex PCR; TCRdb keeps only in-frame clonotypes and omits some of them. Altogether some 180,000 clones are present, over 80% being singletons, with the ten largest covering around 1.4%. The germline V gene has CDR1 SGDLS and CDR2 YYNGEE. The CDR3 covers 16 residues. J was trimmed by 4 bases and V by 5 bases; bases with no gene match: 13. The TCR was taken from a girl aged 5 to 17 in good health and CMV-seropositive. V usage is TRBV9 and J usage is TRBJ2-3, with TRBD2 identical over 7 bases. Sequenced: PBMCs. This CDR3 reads CASSRGSRSNPDTQYF. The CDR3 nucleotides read TGTGCCAGCAGTCGCGGGAGTAGGAGTAATCCAGATACGCAGTATTTT.